This T cell receptor (beta chain) derives from a study of CD8 T cells in ankylosing spondylitis. TCRdb reprocessed the 5' RACE reads with MiXCR, giving one entry per CDR3 protein. Of roughly 40,000 distinct CDR3 sequences listed, about 4% are singletons. The germline gives CDR1 SGDLS, CDR2 YYNGEE. There are 14 residues in the CDR3. The V gene lost 0 bases and the J gene lost 5 bases, with 6 bases spanning the gap. In this sample, this clonotype turned up many times. The sequence was collected from a female donor with ankylosing spondylitis or in good health (not recorded which). Sequenced material: blood, either unsorted or a sorted T cell fraction (not recorded which). This chain connects TRBV9 to TRBJ1-6; D is undetermined. CDR3 DNA: TGTGCCAGCAGCGTAGGACACCATAATTCACCCCTCCACTTT. Translation gives CASSVGHHNSPLHF.